This T cell receptor (beta chain) was sequenced during a study of PD-1 blockade in classical Hodgkin lymphoma. Per germline, CDR1 SGHTA and CDR2 FQGNSA. V was pared by 2 bases and J by 3 bases, with 7 bases between. This CDR3 spans 13 amino acids. The data were produced by immunoSEQ multiplex PCR, yet TCRdb's version contains in-frame clones alone and is incomplete. This sample yields about 17,000 clones, of which around 80% are seen a single time; approximately 2.4% belongs to the top ten. Described time point: cycle 4 day 1 (C4D1), after 5 to 7 weeks of nivolumab. All the patients suffered relapse after autologous stem cell transplantation, and brentuximab vedotin exposure differed. Starting with thawed PBMCs, CD4+ T cells were purified by magnetic negative selection. Best responses were complete response, partial response or progressive disease.

The chain combines TRBV7-2 with TRBJ1-1, with D perhaps matching TRBD1 (5 bases). The sample here was CD4+ T cells from blood, taken before the fourth cycle of nivolumab. This TCR was recovered from a human donor with classical Hodgkin lymphoma. CDR3 residues: CASSLMGDTEAFF. As DNA, the CDR3 is TGTGCCAGCAGCTTAATGGGGGACACTGAAGCTTTCTTT.